Listed below are T cell receptor beta chains from one sample, sequenced in a study of cytomegalovirus exposure and HLA in healthy donors. Sequencing used immunoSEQ multiplex PCR; TCRdb keeps in-frame clones, though not all of them. The table has more than 75,000 clones, approximately 84% seen once. Material for sequencing was PBMCs. These receptors were obtained from a woman younger than 35 in good health and CMV-seropositive. Both conserved end residues are part of each CDR3. The D gene is left open where the match is weak.

v_gene	d_gene	j_gene	CDR3aa	CDR3nt
TRBV15	TRBD1	TRBJ1-3	CATSRDRNSGNTIYF	TGTGCCACCAGCAGGGACAGGAACTCTGGAAACACCATATATTTT
TRBV7-9	.	TRBJ1-5	CASSEGADQPQHF	TGTGCCAGCAGCGAAGGGGCGGATCAGCCCCAGCATTTT
TRBV7-9	TRBD1	TRBJ1-4	CASSQRQGSNEKLFF	TGTGCCAGCAGTCAGAGACAGGGGTCTAATGAAAAACTGTTTTTT
TRBV6-5	TRBD1	TRBJ2-3	CASSRDRGKTDTQYF	TGTGCCAGCAGCAGAGACAGGGGGAAGACAGATACGCAGTATTTT
TRBV6-5	TRBD2	TRBJ2-3	CASSRLLANPDTQYF	TGTGCCAGCAGTCGACTACTAGCGAACCCAGATACGCAGTATTTT
TRBV7-2	.	TRBJ2-7	CASSPRRTYKGGQQYF	TGTGCCAGCAGCCCTCGCCGGACGTACAAGGGCGGGCAGCAGTACTTC
TRBV4-1	TRBD1	TRBJ2-7	CASSQLPDRDIEQYF	TGCGCCAGCAGCCAGCTACCGGACAGGGACATCGAGCAGTACTTC
TRBV7-9	TRBD1	TRBJ2-5	CASSLWTPGQQLGLYF	TGTGCCAGCAGCTTATGGACTCCGGGACAGCAACTAGGGTTGTACTTC
TRBV18	TRBD2	TRBJ2-1	CASSPRAGLAGAFEQFF	TGTGCCAGCTCACCAAGGGCTGGCCTAGCGGGAGCTTTTGAGCAGTTCTTC
TRBV6-4	TRBD2	TRBJ2-5	CASESTSGTVETQYF	TGTGCCAGCGAGAGTACTAGCGGGACGGTGGAGACCCAGTACTTC